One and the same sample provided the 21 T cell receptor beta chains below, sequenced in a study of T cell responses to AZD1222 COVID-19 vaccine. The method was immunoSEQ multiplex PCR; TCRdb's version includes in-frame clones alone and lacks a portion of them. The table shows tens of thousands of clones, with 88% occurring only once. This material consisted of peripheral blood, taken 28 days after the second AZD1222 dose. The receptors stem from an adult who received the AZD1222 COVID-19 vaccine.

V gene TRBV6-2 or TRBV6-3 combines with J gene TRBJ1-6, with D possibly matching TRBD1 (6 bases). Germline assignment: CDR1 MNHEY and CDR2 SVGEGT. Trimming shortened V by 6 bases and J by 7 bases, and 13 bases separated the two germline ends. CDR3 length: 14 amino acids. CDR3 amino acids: CASSLQGFNSPLHF. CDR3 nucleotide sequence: TGTGCCAGCAGCCTACAGGGCTTCAATTCACCCCTCCACTTT.

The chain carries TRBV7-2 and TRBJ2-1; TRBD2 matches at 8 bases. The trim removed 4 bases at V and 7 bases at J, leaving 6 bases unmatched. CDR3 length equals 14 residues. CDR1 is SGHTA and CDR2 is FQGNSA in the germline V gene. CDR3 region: CASSSSSGVNEQFF. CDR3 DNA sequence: TGTGCCAGCAGCTCTAGTAGCGGGGTAAATGAGCAGTTCTTC.

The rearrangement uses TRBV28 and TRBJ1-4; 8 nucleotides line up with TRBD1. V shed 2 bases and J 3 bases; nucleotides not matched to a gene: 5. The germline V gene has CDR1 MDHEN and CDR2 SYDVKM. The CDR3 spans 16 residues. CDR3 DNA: TGTGCCAGCAGTTTACCCGACAGGGGATCTAATGAAAAACTGTTTTTT. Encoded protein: CASSLPDRGSNEKLFF.

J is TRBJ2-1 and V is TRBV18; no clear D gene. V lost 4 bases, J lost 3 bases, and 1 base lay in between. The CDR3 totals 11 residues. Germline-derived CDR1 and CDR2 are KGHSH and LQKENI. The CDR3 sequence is CASSLYNEQFF. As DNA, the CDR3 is TGTGCCAGCTCACTCTACAATGAGCAGTTCTTC.

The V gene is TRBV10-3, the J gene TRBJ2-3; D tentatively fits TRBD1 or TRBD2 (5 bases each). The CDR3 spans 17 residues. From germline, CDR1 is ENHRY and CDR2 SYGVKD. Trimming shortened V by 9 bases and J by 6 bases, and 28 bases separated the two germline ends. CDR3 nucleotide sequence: TGTGCCATTAGAGACTCTCGGGGAGCCCAAGGGGCCGATACGCAGTATTTT. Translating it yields CAIRDSRGAQGADTQYF.

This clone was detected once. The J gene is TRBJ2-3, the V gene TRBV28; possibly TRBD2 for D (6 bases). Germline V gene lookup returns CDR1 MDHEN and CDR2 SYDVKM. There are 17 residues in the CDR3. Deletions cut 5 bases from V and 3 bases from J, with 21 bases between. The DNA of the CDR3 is TGTGCCAGCAGTCCCCTCGGGACTTCCCGGCGGACAGATACGCAGTATTTT. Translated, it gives CASSPLGTSRRTDTQYF. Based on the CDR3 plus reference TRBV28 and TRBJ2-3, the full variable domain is DVKVTQSSRYLVKRTGEKVFLECVQDMDHENMFWYRQDPGLGLRLIYFSYDVKMKEKGDIPEGYSVSREKKERFSLILESASTNQTSMYLCASSPLGTSRRTDTQYFGPGTRLTVL.

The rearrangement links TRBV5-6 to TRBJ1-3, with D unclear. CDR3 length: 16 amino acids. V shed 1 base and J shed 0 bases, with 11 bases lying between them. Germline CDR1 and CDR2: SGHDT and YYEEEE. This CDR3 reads CASSLLGSFSGNTIYF. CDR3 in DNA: TGTGCCAGCAGCTTGCTCGGCAGCTTCTCTGGAAACACCATATATTTT.

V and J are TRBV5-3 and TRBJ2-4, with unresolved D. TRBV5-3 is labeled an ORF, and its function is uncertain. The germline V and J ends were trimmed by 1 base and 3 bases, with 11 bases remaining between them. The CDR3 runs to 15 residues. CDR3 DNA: TGTGCCAGAAGCTTGTGTAGGCTGGGCAAAAACATTCAGTACTTC. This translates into CARSLCRLGKNIQYF.

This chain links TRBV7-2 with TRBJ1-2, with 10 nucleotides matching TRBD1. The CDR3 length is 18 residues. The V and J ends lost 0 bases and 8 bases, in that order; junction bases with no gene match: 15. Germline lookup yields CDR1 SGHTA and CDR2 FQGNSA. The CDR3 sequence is CASSLALPGQGGSKGYTF. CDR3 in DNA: TGTGCCAGCAGCTTAGCGCTCCCTGGACAGGGGGGATCAAAAGGCTACACCTTC. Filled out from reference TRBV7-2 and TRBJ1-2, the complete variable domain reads GAGVSQSPSNKVTEKGKDVELRCDPISGHTALYWYRQSLGQGLEFLIYFQGNSAPDKSGLPSDRFSAERTGGSVSTLTIQRTQQEDSAVYLCASSLALPGQGGSKGYTFGSGTRLTVV.

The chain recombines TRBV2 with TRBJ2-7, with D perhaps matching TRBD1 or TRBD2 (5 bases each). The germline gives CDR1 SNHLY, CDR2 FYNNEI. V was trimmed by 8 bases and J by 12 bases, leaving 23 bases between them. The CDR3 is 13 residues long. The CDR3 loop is CASSKTRERGPYF. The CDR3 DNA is TGTGCCAGCTCGAAAACTAGGGAACGGGGCCCGTACTTC.

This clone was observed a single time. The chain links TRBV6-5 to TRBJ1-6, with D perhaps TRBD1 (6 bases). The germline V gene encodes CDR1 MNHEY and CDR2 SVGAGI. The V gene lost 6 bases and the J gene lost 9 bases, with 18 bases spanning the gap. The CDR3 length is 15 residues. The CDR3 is CASSPELGAGSPLHF. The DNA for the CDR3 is TGTGCCAGCAGCCCGGAATTGGGGGCAGGTTCACCCCTCCACTTT.

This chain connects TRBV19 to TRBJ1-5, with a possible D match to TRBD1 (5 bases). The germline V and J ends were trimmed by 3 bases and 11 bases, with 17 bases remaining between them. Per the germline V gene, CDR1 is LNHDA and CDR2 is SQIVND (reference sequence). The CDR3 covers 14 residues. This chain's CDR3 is CASSISRGLQAQHF. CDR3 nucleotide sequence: TGTGCCAGTAGTATTTCTAGAGGCTTACAGGCCCAGCATTTT.

Written as DNA, the CDR3 is TGCGCCAGCTCGGTGGGGAACACCGGGGAGCTGTTTTTT. It specifies CASSVGNTGELFF. The V and J genes are TRBV4-3 and TRBJ2-2; D unresolved. V was trimmed by 8 bases and J by 1 base, leaving 8 bases between them. Germline lookup yields CDR1 LGHNA and CDR2 YSLEER. The CDR3 runs 13 residues.

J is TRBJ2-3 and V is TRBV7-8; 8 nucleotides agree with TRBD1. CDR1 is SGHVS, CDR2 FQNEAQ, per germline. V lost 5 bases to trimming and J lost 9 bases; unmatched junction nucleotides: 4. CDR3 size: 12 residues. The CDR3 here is CASSPDRDTQYF. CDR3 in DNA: TGTGCCAGCAGCCCGGACAGGGACACGCAGTATTTT.

The CDR3 nucleotides are TGTGCCAGCAGCAGGCAAGCGGGACTAGCCTATGAGCAGTTCTTC. Translation: CASSRQAGLAYEQFF. V gene TRBV7-3 combines with J gene TRBJ2-1, with TRBD2 matching 9 bases. Losses at the gene ends were 5 bases for V and 8 bases for J; bases not matched to a gene: 10. The CDR3 runs to 15 residues. Germline CDR1 reads SGHTA; CDR2 reads FQGTGA.

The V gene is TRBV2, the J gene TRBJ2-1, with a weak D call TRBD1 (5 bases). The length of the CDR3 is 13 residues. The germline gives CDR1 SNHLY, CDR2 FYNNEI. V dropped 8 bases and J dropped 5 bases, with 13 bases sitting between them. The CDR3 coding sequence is TGTGCCAGCTTGAACAGGAACGACAATGAGCAGTTCTTC. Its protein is CASLNRNDNEQFF.

The CDR3 reads CASSITGTGRPHNEQFF. CDR3 nucleotides: TGCGCCAGCAGCATAACCGGGACAGGGAGACCACACAATGAGCAGTTCTTC. This chain joins TRBV5-1 and TRBJ2-1, with 9 bases matching TRBD1. The CDR3 has 17 residues. In germline, CDR1 is SGHRS, CDR2 YFSETQ. Germline trimming cut 4 bases from V and 5 bases from J; bases unmatched to any gene: 13.

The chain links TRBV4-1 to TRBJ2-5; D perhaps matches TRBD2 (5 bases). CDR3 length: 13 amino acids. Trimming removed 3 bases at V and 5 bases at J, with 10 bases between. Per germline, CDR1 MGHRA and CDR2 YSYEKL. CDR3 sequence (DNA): TGCGCCAGCAGCCAGGTAACGGGGGAGACCCAGTACTTC. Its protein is CASSQVTGETQYF.

CDR3 sequence reads: CASSLGIRPGEKLFF. The CDR3 DNA sequence: TGTGCCAGCAGCTTAGGGATAAGACCCGGTGAAAAACTGTTTTTT. The chain recombines TRBV7-2 with TRBJ1-4; D is unclear. Germline loops: CDR1 SGHTA, CDR2 FQGNSA. Trimming shortened V by 1 base and J by 7 bases, and 13 bases separated the two germline ends. CDR3 length equals 15 residues.

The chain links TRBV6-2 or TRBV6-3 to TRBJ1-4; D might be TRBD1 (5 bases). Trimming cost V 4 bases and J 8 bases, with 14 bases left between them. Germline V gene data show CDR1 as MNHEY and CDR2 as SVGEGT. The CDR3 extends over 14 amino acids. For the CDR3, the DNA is TGTGCCAGCAGTTGGGCTGACAGTCACGAAAAACTGTTTTTT. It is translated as CASSWADSHEKLFF.

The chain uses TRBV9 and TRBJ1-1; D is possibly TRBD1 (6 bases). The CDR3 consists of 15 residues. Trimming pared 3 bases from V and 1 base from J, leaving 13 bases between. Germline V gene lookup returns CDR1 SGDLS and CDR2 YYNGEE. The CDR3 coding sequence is TGTGCCAGCAGCGCCATGGGACAACAGAACACTGAAGCTTTCTTT. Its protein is CASSAMGQQNTEAFF. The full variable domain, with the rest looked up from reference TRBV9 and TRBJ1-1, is DSGVTQTPKHLITATGQRVTLRCSPRSGDLSVYWYQQSLDQGLQFLIQYYNGEERAKGNILERFSAQQFPDLHSELNLSSLELGDSALYFCASSAMGQQNTEAFFGQGTRLTVV.